This is a list of T cell receptor beta chains from one sample in a study of blood T cells in healthy people across ages. Using its own MiXCR run on the 5' RACE reads, TCRdb lists one record per CDR3 protein. The sample consists of some 1,500,000 distinct CDR3 sequences, under 55% of them appearing once. Input material: blood. The receptors derive from a woman between 18 and 29 years old in good health. CDR3s include the opening cysteine and the closing phenylalanine or tryptophan. A D gene is named only where the DNA matches it firmly. The size field is filled for only some rows; it gives once, few, many or a size class.

d_gene	abundance	v_gene	j_gene	CDR3aa	CDR3nt
.	.	TRBV6-6	TRBJ1-2	CASSYRDQDGYTF	TGTGCCAGCAGTTATAGGGACCAGGATGGCTACACCTTC
.	few	TRBV28	TRBJ1-2	CASRRQTYGYTF	TGTGCCAGCAGAAGACAGACCTATGGCTACACCTTC
.	.	TRBV7-9	TRBJ2-7	CASSQNAVSYEQYF	TGTGCCAGCAGCCAGAACGCTGTCTCCTACGAGCAGTACTTC
.	.	TRBV7-2	TRBJ1-2	CATKGGGNYGYTF	TGTGCCACTAAGGGGGGGGGAAACTATGGCTACACCTTC
TRBD1	few	TRBV20-1	TRBJ1-4	CSASSQGREKLFF	TGCAGTGCTAGCTCACAGGGGAGGGAAAAACTGTTTTTT
.	.	TRBV7-9	TRBJ1-4	CASSPRGGRDNEKLFF	TGTGCCAGCAGCCCCCGGGGGGGGCGAGATAATGAAAAACTGTTTTTT
.	.	TRBV29-1	TRBJ2-2	CSVGEPPGTGELFF	TGCAGCGTTGGTGAGCCACCGGGGACCGGGGAGCTGTTTTTT
.	.	TRBV9	TRBJ2-5	CASSVEGLYHNEQYF	TGTGCCAGCAGCGTAGAAGGGCTCTATCACAATGAGCAGTACTTC
.	few	TRBV7-2	TRBJ1-2	CASSSRGTYYGYTF	TGTGCCAGCAGCTCGAGAGGGACATACTATGGCTACACCTTC
TRBD1	.	TRBV6-2/TRBV6-3	TRBJ2-7	CASSWTGSHEQYF	TGTGCCAGCAGTTGGACAGGGTCCCACGAGCAGTACTTC
.	few	TRBV28	TRBJ2-1	CASRRDSNEQFF	TGTGCCAGCAGGCGGGACAGCAATGAGCAGTTCTTC
TRBD1	.	TRBV3-1	TRBJ1-4	CASSPTGRNEKLFF	TGTGCCAGCAGCCCGACAGGGAGGAATGAAAAACTGTTTTTT
.	.	TRBV3-1	TRBJ2-4	CASSQDSHNTNIQYF	TGTGCCAGCAGCCAAGACTCACACAACACAAACATTCAGTACTTC
TRBD2	.	TRBV10-3	TRBJ2-3	CAISDQRGGEDTQYF	TGTGCCATCAGTGACCAGCGGGGGGGGGAAGATACGCAGTATTTT
.	.	TRBV20-1	TRBJ1-2	CSAGNKGGYTF	TGCAGTGCTGGAAACAAGGGGGGCTACACCTTC
TRBD1	once	TRBV6-1	TRBJ2-7	CASSSLRQGEYYNEQYF	TGTGCCAGCAGCTCTTTACGACAGGGGGAATACTACAATGAGCAGTACTTC
.	.	TRBV7-2	TRBJ2-1	CVSSPGIRKGGAYNEQFF	TGTGTCAGCAGCCCCGGCATAAGAAAAGGGGGGGCCTACAATGAGCAGTTCTTC
TRBD1	.	TRBV20-1	TRBJ1-5	CSARQDRGNQPQHF	TGCAGTGCTAGACAGGACAGGGGCAATCAGCCCCAGCATTTT
.	.	TRBV15	TRBJ1-4	CATGREVRHEKLFF	TGTGCCACCGGCAGAGAGGTCCGACACGAAAAACTGTTTTTT
.	.	TRBV29-1	TRBJ2-7	CSVEDWDEQYF	TGCAGCGTTGAAGATTGGGATGAGCAGTACTTC
TRBD2	.	TRBV28	TRBJ2-2	CASSFRGGGGAGELFF	TGTGCCAGCAGTTTTCGCGGGGGGGGCGGCGCCGGGGAGCTGTTTTTT
.	.	TRBV6-2/TRBV6-3	TRBJ1-1	CASSYSGTPLNTEAFF	TGTGCCAGCAGTTACTCAGGGACACCTTTAAACACTGAAGCTTTCTTT
.	few	TRBV12-3/TRBV12-4	TRBJ1-2	CASSFRLGNYGYTF	TGTGCCAGCAGTTTTCGGTTGGGGAACTATGGCTACACCTTC
.	.	TRBV6-5	TRBJ2-7	CASSYVGKQYF	TGTGCCAGCAGTTACGTGGGAAAGCAGTACTTC
TRBD1	.	TRBV29-1	TRBJ1-1	CSAGGGNTEAFF	TGCAGCGCAGGGGGCGGGAACACTGAAGCTTTCTTT
.	.	TRBV20-1	TRBJ2-7	CSASNAGSYNEQYF	TGCAGTGCTAGTAACGCTGGAAGCTACAATGAGCAGTACTTC
.	.	TRBV5-6	TRBJ1-2	CASSLGVQSYGYTF	TGTGCCAGCAGCTTGGGTGTACAGAGCTATGGCTACACCTTC
.	.	TRBV20-1	TRBJ2-2	CSASPINTGELFF	TGCAGTGCTTCACCCATTAACACCGGGGAGCTGTTTTTT
.	.	TRBV29-1	TRBJ2-7	CSVGTRLEQYF	TGCAGCGTTGGAACTCGGCTCGAGCAGTACTTC
.	.	TRBV6-1	TRBJ2-7	CASSVNHFSYEQYF	TGTGCCAGCAGTGTTAACCACTTCTCCTACGAGCAGTACTTC
.	.	TRBV7-9	TRBJ1-5	CASSLKGYNQPQHF	TGTGCCAGCAGCTTAAAGGGTTACAATCAGCCCCAGCATTTT
.	.	TRBV27	TRBJ2-7	CASLTRDAATPNSTRQYF	TGTGCCAGCCTAACCCGGGACGCAGCCACGCCAAATTCTACAAGGCAGTACTTC
.	.	TRBV20-1	TRBJ2-5	CSALRDGPLQETQYF	TGCAGTGCCCTACGGGACGGACCTTTACAAGAGACCCAGTACTTC
.	.	TRBV7-8	TRBJ2-3	CASRRRAFPSTDTQYF	TGTGCCAGCAGAAGGAGAGCTTTTCCTAGCACAGATACGCAGTATTTT
.	few	TRBV6-2/TRBV6-3	TRBJ1-1	CASRPEWAFF	TGTGCCAGCAGGCCGGAGTGGGCTTTCTTT
.	few	TRBV7-2	TRBJ2-1	CASSLVSGGLLKEQFF	TGTGCCAGCAGCTTAGTCAGCGGTGGGCTTCTAAAGGAGCAGTTCTTC
.	.	TRBV5-1	TRBJ1-1	CASSSGGGLNTEAFF	TGCGCCAGCAGCTCGGGAGGAGGGTTAAACACTGAAGCTTTCTTT